This T cell receptor beta chain was captured by sequencing in a study of T cells after yellow fever vaccination. This clonotype is termed medium-sized. Germline loops: CDR1 SGHKS, CDR2 YYEKEE (reference sequence). The CDR3 sequence is 15 residues long. Trimming at V came to 6 bases and at J to 4 bases, leaving 12 bases not matched to a gene. TCRdb re-called the 5' RACE reads with MiXCR, one entry per CDR3 protein. The data show some 9,300 distinct CDR3 sequences, 4.5% to 5.5% seen once. Study observations and caveats: At day 0, almost all vaccine-responding clonotypes escaped detection in the sorted memory subsets.

Sample: PBMCs, either bulk or a sorted T-cell subset (CD4+, CD8+, memory, or dextramer-sorted; not recorded which), taken about 2 weeks after the first yellow fever vaccination. This sequence was found in a man between 18 and 35 years old who received the YFV17D yellow fever vaccine. The rearrangement links TRBV5-5 to TRBJ1-1, with 7 bases matching TRBD1. CDR3: CASTHKGAGGTEAFF. CDR3 in DNA: TGTGCCAGCACACATAAGGGGGCCGGGGGCACTGAAGCTTTCTTT.